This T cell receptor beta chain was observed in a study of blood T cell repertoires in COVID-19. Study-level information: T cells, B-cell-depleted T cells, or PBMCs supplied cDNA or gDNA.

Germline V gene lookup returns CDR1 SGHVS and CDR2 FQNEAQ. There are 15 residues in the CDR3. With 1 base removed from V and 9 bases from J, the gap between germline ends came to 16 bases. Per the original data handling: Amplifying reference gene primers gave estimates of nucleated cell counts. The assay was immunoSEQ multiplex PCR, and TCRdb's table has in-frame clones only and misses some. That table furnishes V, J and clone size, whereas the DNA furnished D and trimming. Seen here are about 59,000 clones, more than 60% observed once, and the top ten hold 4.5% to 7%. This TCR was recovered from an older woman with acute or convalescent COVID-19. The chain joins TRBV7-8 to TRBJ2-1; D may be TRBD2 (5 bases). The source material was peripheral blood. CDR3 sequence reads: CASSLGLARLTEQFF. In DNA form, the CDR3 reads TGTGCCAGCAGCTTAGGCCTAGCCCGGCTCACTGAGCAGTTCTTC.